This T cell receptor beta chain was retrieved from a study of blood T cell repertoires in COVID-19. Participant-reported clinical history was the basis for cohort assignment. The length of the CDR3 is 17 residues. V was clipped by 3 bases and J by 2 bases; unmatched bases: 6. CDR1 and CDR2 (germline): SEHNR, FQNEAQ (reference sequence). Original processing methods: Amplification with reference gene primers provided the estimates of nucleated cell counts. Generated by immunoSEQ multiplex PCR, the TCRdb table keeps only in-frame clones and is missing some. That table gives V, J and clone size, and the DNA gave D and trimming. Of around 140,000 clones detected, about three quarters appear once; the ten largest clones hold roughly 2.9%.

The sample taken for sequencing was PBMCs or T cells enriched from blood (not recorded which). The rearrangement uses TRBV7-9 and TRBJ2-3; 12 bases align to TRBD2. This receptor was taken from a woman aged 45-59 years who had recovered from COVID-19. DNA of the CDR3: TGTGCCAGCAGCTTTGTGGGACTAGCGGGTCCCACAGATACGCAGTATTTT. Translation gives CASSFVGLAGPTDTQYF.